Following are 25 T cell receptor beta chains from one sample sequenced in a study of Graves' ophthalmopathy and Graves' hyperthyroidism. Amplification targeted the TCR beta CDR3 regions, with RNA transcripts as the source material. Following a first-round RT-PCR that used HTBI primers, a second-round multiplex PCR was carried out. TCRdb re-derived calls from the multiplex PCR reads in MiXCR, one entry per CDR3 protein. The profile shows roughly 480,000 distinct CDR3 sequences, approximately 15% of them singletons. The sequenced material came from blood. The receptors were gathered from a woman aged 25 to 39 with Graves' ophthalmopathy.

This clonotype was seen ten or more times. This chain joins TRBV24-1 and TRBJ2-2, with TRBD1 matching over 7 bases. After removal of 5 bases from V and 0 bases from J, the junction contained 8 bases not matched to a gene. CDR3 length: 17 residues. The germline CDR1 and CDR2 sequences are KGHDR and SFDVKD. This CDR3 is CATSVGRGMSNTGELFF. The CDR3 DNA follows: TGTGCCACCAGTGTGGGCAGGGGGATGTCGAACACCGGGGAGCTGTTTTTT.

This chain uses TRBV12-3 or TRBV12-4 with TRBJ1-1; 7 bases are shared with TRBD1. J gave up 2 bases and V 6 bases, and 9 bases lay outside the gene matches. The CDR3 extends over 15 amino acids. This CDR3 reads CASRLDRETNTEAFF. CDR3 coding DNA: TGTGCCAGCAGACTTGACAGGGAGACAAACACTGAAGCTTTCTTT.

This chain links TRBV6-2 or TRBV6-3 with TRBJ1-2; D call uncertain. This CDR3 region has 15 residues. Germline CDR1 and CDR2: MNHEY and SVGEGT. V was cut by 1 base and J by 3 bases, with 12 bases left in between. The CDR3 region is CASSYFSSSHYGYTF. The CDR3 coding sequence is TGTGCCAGCAGTTACTTTTCGTCTAGTCACTATGGCTACACCTTC.

The table lists this clonotype with many counts. V usage is TRBV20-1 and J usage is TRBJ2-5; 16 positions agree with TRBD2. This CDR3 has 18 amino acids. J was trimmed by 5 bases and V by 6 bases; bases with no gene match: 15. The V gene's germline CDR1 is DFQATT and CDR2 SNEGSKA (reference sequence). CDR3 nucleotide sequence: TGCAGTGCCAACTCCCCCGGGACTAGCGGGGGGGCCGGTGAGACCCAGTACTTC. The encoded protein is CSANSPGTSGGAGETQYF.

There are many counts of this clonotype. V is TRBV2 and J is TRBJ2-7; D is unresolved. Germline V gives CDR1 SNHLY, CDR2 FYNNEI. This CDR3 spans 12 amino acids. V gave up 5 bases and J gave up 4 bases, with 9 bases separating them. CDR3 DNA: TGTGCCAGCAGTCTCCAGGATTACGAGCAGTACTTC. This encodes CASSLQDYEQYF.

The gene calls are TRBV27 and TRBJ2-3, with TRBD2 matching 11 bases. The junction had 9 bases not matched to a gene; V was cut back by 7 bases and J by 6 bases. The CDR3 is 15 residues long. The germline gives CDR1 MNHEY, CDR2 SMNVEV (reference sequence). CDR3 loop: CASTTLAGVFDTQYF. The CDR3 nucleotides are TGTGCCAGCACCACACTAGCGGGAGTTTTTGATACGCAGTATTTT.

At least ten counts were recorded for this clonotype. The V gene is TRBV7-2, the J gene TRBJ1-6; D call uncertain. The germline V gene encodes CDR1 SGHTA and CDR2 FQGNSA. V gave up 6 bases and J gave up 13 bases, with 22 bases separating them. This CDR3 comprises 15 residues. The CDR3 is CASSSSGISLSPLHF. The CDR3 bases are TGTGCCAGCAGTTCCTCAGGAATCTCACTATCCCCCCTCCACTTT.

The CDR3 spells CASGGMNTEAFF. The CDR3 DNA is TGTGCTAGTGGGGGCATGAACACTGAAGCTTTCTTT. This rearrangement joins TRBV12-5 to TRBJ1-1, with D hard to call. The germline CDR1 and CDR2 sequences are LGHNT and FRNRAP. V was shortened by 6 bases and J by 0 bases, with 5 bases between the two germline ends. The CDR3 extends over 12 amino acids.

There are many counts of this clonotype. V is TRBV20-1 and J is TRBJ2-7, with unresolved D. The CDR3 is 12 residues long. The V end was cut by 5 bases, the J end by 3 bases, with 11 bases between. The germline V gene encodes CDR1 DFQATT and CDR2 SNEGSKA (reference sequence). The CDR3 protein is CSAPTSIYEQYF. In DNA form, the CDR3 reads TGCAGTGCTCCGACTTCAATCTACGAGCAGTACTTC.

The chain uses TRBV11-2 and TRBJ2-2, with D possibly TRBD1 on 6 matching bases. V lost 1 base and J 4 bases, leaving 19 bases between the germline ends. Germline V gene lookup returns CDR1 SGHAT and CDR2 FQNNGV. The CDR3 is 18 residues long. CDR3 residues: CASSLVFAAGASTGELFF. CDR3 coding DNA: TGTGCCAGCAGCTTAGTCTTTGCGGCAGGGGCGAGCACCGGGGAGCTGTTTTTT. The full variable domain, with the rest looked up from reference TRBV11-2 and TRBJ2-2, is EAGVAQSPRYKIIEKRQSVAFWCNPISGHATLYWYQQILGQGPKLLIQFQNNGVVDDSQLPKDRFSAERLKGVDSTLKIQPAKLEDSAVYLCASSLVFAAGASTGELFFGEGSRLTVL.

This clonotype was observed many times. V is TRBV27 and J is TRBJ1-1; D may be TRBD1 (5 bases). V was shortened by 5 bases and J by 7 bases, with 14 bases between the two germline ends. The length of the CDR3 is 13 residues. Germline V gene lookup returns CDR1 MNHEY and CDR2 SMNVEV (reference sequence). Written as DNA, the CDR3 is TGTGCCAGCAGTCCCCGACAGAGACTTGAAGCTTTCTTT. It specifies CASSPRQRLEAFF.

This clonotype occurred many times. The rearrangement joins TRBV28 to TRBJ1-2, with 8 bases aligning to TRBD1. CDR3 length: 16 residues. Germline trimming cut 2 bases from V and 8 bases from J; bases unmatched to any gene: 13. CDR1 is MDHEN, CDR2 SYDVKM, per germline. CDR3 in DNA: TGTGCCAGCAGTTTAGAGGTCCAGGGGGCGTATGAAGGCTACACCTTC. Translation gives CASSLEVQGAYEGYTF.

This clonotype was observed at least ten times. V gene TRBV11-2 combines with J gene TRBJ2-7; 15 bases line up with TRBD2. Germline V lookup: CDR1 SGHAT, CDR2 FQNNGV. The V segment lost 6 bases and the J segment 5 bases; nucleotides outside the gene matches: 14. There are 18 residues in the CDR3. CDR3 coding DNA: TGTGCCAGCAGTCAAGGACTAGCGGGGGGGAGGGGAGTCCACGAGCAGTACTTC. It is translated as CASSQGLAGGRGVHEQYF.

This clonotype showed up many times. The chain links TRBV6-4 to TRBJ2-2, with D perhaps TRBD1 or TRBD2 (5 bases each). The CDR3 sequence is 15 residues long. Trimming removed 4 bases at V and 4 bases at J, with 13 bases between. Germline CDR1 and CDR2: MRHNA and SNTAGT. The CDR3 sequence: CASSVGSGGTGELFF. CDR3 coding DNA: TGTGCCAGCAGTGTAGGAAGTGGGGGCACCGGGGAGCTGTTTTTT.

This clonotype was detected many times. The chain combines TRBV19 with TRBJ2-2; D remains ambiguous. The CDR3 is 13 residues long. Germline V gives CDR1 LNHDA, CDR2 SQIVND (reference sequence). V dropped 7 bases and J dropped 3 bases, with 9 bases sitting between them. The CDR3 DNA follows: TGTGCCAGTAAGGAAGGCGACACCGGGGAGCTGTTTTTT. Translated: CASKEGDTGELFF.

This clonotype was observed many times. This chain connects TRBV19 to TRBJ2-2; D might be TRBD2 (5 bases). V was cut by 3 bases and J by 4 bases, with 9 bases left in between. Germline V gene data show CDR1 as LNHDA and CDR2 as SQIVND (reference sequence). CDR3 length: 14 amino acids. CDR3 sequence: CASSIVAGTGELFF. The CDR3 DNA sequence: TGTGCCAGTAGTATTGTGGCGGGCACCGGGGAGCTGTTTTTT.

There are many counts of this clonotype. The chain couples TRBV7-8 to TRBJ2-7; 7 bases agree with TRBD1. Germline loops: CDR1 SGHVS, CDR2 FQNEAQ. CDR3 length equals 15 residues. Trimming removed 5 bases from V and 0 bases from J; junction bases left unmatched: 7. The CDR3 loop reads CASSLTGLGSYEQYF. The CDR3, as DNA: TGTGCCAGCAGCCTGACAGGGCTCGGCTCCTACGAGCAGTACTTC.

This clonotype showed up many times. The chain links TRBV6-5 to TRBJ1-5, with TRBD1 as a possible D gene (6 bases). This CDR3 contains 17 residues. Looked up from germline, CDR1 is MNHEY and CDR2 is SVGAGI. The germline V and J ends were trimmed by 3 bases and 7 bases, with 22 bases remaining between them. The chain's CDR3 is CASSYHRGAGRVQPQHF. The CDR3 DNA reads TGTGCCAGCAGTTATCACCGGGGGGCTGGAAGGGTGCAGCCCCAGCATTTT.

V is TRBV6-1 and J is TRBJ1-5; TRBD1 is a possible D gene (5 bases). Germline loops: CDR1 MNHNS, CDR2 SASEGT. The germline V and J ends were trimmed by 0 bases and 0 bases, with 12 bases remaining between them. The length of the CDR3 is 17 residues. Written as DNA, the CDR3 is TGTGCCAGCAGTGAAGCGTCCAGGGCCTATAGCAATCAGCCCCAGCATTTT. It translates to CASSEASRAYSNQPQHF.

Comment on this clonotype: A read error is possible here, since a much larger clone lies one base away. The chain employs TRBV7-7 and TRBJ2-5, with D possibly being TRBD2 (6 bases). The CDR3 spans 15 residues. CDR1 SSHAT and CDR2 FNYEAQ come from the germline V gene (reference sequence). The DNA for the CDR3 is TGTGCTAGCAGCCCCCTTGGCGGGACTCAAGAGACCAAGTACTTC. Translation: CASSPLGGTQETKYF. Based on the CDR3 plus reference TRBV7-7 and TRBJ2-5, the full variable domain is GAGVSQSPRYKVTKRGQDVTLRCDPISSHATLYWYQQALGQGPEFLTYFNYEAQPDKSGLPSDRFSAERPEGSISTLTIQRTEQRDSAMYRCASSPLGGTQETKYFGPGTRLLVL.

The chain couples TRBV29-1 to TRBJ2-2, with D perhaps being TRBD1 or TRBD2 (5 bases each). This CDR3 comprises 14 residues. The V and J ends lost 4 bases and 0 bases respectively, with 9 bases between them. CDR1 and CDR2 from the germline V gene are SQVTM and ANQGSEA. The CDR3 DNA reads TGCAGCGTTGTTCGGGGCTCGAACACCGGGGAGCTGTTTTTT. Translated, it gives CSVVRGSNTGELFF.

Ten or more counts support this clonotype. The chain joins TRBV12-3 or TRBV12-4 to TRBJ1-5; TRBD1 agrees at 10 bases. The CDR3 is 15 amino acids. The V segment lost 3 bases and the J segment 7 bases; nucleotides outside the gene matches: 6. This chain's CDR3 is CASSFGTGVGQPQHF. The CDR3 DNA sequence: TGTGCCAGCAGTTTCGGGACAGGGGTCGGCCAGCCCCAGCATTTT.

This clonotype was found many times. The chain couples TRBV12-3 or TRBV12-4 to TRBJ1-5; D is perhaps TRBD1 (6 bases). CDR3 length: 18 residues. V was shortened by 5 bases and J by 0 bases, with 20 bases between the two germline ends. The CDR3 is CASSPNYRTAYSNQPQHF. The CDR3 DNA is TGTGCCAGCAGTCCTAATTACCGGACAGCATATAGCAATCAGCCCCAGCATTTT.

Notes on this clonotype: Possible read error: a much larger clone is one base away. The chain joins TRBV28 to TRBJ1-2; 8 bases line up with TRBD1. This CDR3 has 13 amino acids. Germline-derived CDR1 and CDR2 are MDHEN and SYDVKM. The CDR3 spells CGTSKDRAAGYTF. The CDR3 DNA follows: TGTGGCACCAGTAAGGACAGGGCGGCGGGCTACACCTTC.

In its sample, this clonotype was seen many times. The CDR3 nucleotides are TGTGCCACCAGGACCCTCCGTAGTCATTCCGACACACTCTATGGCTACACCTTC. The encoded protein is CATRTLRSHSDTLYGYTF. The chain joins TRBV15 to TRBJ1-2; D remains ambiguous. The V gene's germline CDR1 is LNHNV and CDR2 YYDKDF (reference sequence). There are 18 residues in the CDR3. V gave up 6 bases and J gave up 4 bases, with 27 bases separating them. The whole variable domain, remainder taken from reference TRBV15 and TRBJ1-2, is DAMVIQNPRYQVTQFGKPVTLSCSQTLNHNVMYWYQQKSSQAPKLLFHYYDKDFNNEADTPDNFQSRRPNTSFCFLDIRSPGLGDTAMYLCATRTLRSHSDTLYGYTFGSGTRLTVV.